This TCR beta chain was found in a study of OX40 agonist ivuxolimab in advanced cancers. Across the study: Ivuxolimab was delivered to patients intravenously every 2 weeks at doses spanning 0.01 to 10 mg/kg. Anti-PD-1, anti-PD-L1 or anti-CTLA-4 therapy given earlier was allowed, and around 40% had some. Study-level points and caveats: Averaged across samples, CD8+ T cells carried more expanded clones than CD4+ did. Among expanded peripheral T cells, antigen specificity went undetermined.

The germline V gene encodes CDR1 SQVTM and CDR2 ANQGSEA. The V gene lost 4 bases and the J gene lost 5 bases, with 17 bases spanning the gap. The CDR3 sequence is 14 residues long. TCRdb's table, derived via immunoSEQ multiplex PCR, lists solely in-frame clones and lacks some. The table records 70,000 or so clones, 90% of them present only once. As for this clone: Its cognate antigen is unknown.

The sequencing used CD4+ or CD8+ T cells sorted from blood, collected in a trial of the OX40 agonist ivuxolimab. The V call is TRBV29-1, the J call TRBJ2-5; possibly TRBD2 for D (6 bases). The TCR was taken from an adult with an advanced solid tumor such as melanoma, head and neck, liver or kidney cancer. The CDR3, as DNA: TGCAGCGTTGGTGGGCGGGGATCGGGTGAGACCCAGTACTTC. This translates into CSVGGRGSGETQYF.